Sequencing of this T cell receptor (beta chain) was carried out in a study of brain T cells in children with intractable seizures. Only cases whose brain tissue showed the highest T cell transcript signatures were sequenced. In germline, CDR1 is LNHDA, CDR2 SQIVND (reference sequence). This CDR3 contains 17 residues. V lost 5 bases to trimming and J lost 5 bases; unmatched junction nucleotides: 14. Assay: immunoSEQ multiplex PCR; the TCRdb copy retains only in-frame clones and omits some. The table has approximately 44,000 clones, around 90% seen once. The sequence was collected from a girl between 2 and 10 years old with tuberous sclerosis and intractable seizures. This sequence joins TRBV19 and TRBJ2-5; 10 nucleotides line up with TRBD1. Sequencing used peripheral blood, obtained at surgery. CDR3 residues: CASSPSLGTGEGETQYF. CDR3 coding DNA: TGTGCCAGTAGTCCTTCCTTAGGGACAGGGGAGGGGGAGACCCAGTACTTC.